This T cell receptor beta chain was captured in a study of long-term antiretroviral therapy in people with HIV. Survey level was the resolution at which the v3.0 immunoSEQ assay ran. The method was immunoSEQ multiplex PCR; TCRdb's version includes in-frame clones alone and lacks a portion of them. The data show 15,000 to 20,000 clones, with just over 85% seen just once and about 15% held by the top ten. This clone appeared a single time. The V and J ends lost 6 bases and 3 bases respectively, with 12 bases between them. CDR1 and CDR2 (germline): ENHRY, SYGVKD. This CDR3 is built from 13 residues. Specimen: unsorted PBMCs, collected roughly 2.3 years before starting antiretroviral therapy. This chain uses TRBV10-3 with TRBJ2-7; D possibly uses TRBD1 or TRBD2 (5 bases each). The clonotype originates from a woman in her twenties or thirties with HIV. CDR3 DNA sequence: TGTGCCATCAGGAGGGGCACGGGCTACGAGCAGTACTTC. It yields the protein CAIRRGTGYEQYF.